What follows are 27 T cell receptor beta chains derived from one specimen sequenced in a study of blood T cell repertoires in COVID-19. Libraries were prepared by immunoSEQ multiplex PCR; TCRdb keeps only in-frame clonotypes and omits some of them. The sample contains approximately 150,000 clones, about 83% of which appear only once. The sample consisted of peripheral blood. The origin of the receptors is a woman older than 75 with COVID-19, enrolled during active disease.

This clone showed up just a few times. The chain employs TRBV18 and TRBJ2-5; possible D gene TRBD2, 5 bases. The CDR3 has 14 residues. Deletions cut 8 bases from V and 5 bases from J, with 18 bases between. CDR1 is KGHSH and CDR2 is LQKENI in the germline V gene. The CDR3 reads CASTTSGVQETQYF. CDR3 in DNA: TGTGCCAGCACCACATCCGGGGTTCAGGAGACCCAGTACTTC.

J is TRBJ2-1 and V is TRBV5-4; a weak D match, TRBD2 (6 bases). CDR1 is SGHNT and CDR2 is YYREEE in the germline V gene (reference sequence). The CDR3 covers 14 residues. V dropped 5 bases and J dropped 6 bases, with 15 bases sitting between them. The CDR3 DNA is TGTGCCAGCAGGGACCCGACTAGTTCCAATGAGCAGTTCTTC. Protein: CASRDPTSSNEQFF.

The chain couples TRBV27 to TRBJ1-3; D is uncertain. V lost 5 bases, J lost 7 bases, and 15 bases lay in between. This CDR3 comprises 14 residues. Looked up from germline, CDR1 is MNHEY and CDR2 is SMNVEV (reference sequence). The chain's CDR3 is CASSPQVSSNTIYF. In nucleotides, the CDR3 is TGTGCCAGCAGTCCTCAGGTATCGTCTAACACCATATATTTT.

The chain uses TRBV7-8 and TRBJ1-1; 11 nucleotides agree with TRBD1. The CDR3 sequence is 16 residues long. The germline gives CDR1 SGHVS, CDR2 FQNEAQ. The trim removed 3 bases at V and 0 bases at J, leaving 3 bases unmatched. In DNA, the CDR3 is TGTGCCAGCAGCTTCCGGGACAGGGGGATGAACACTGAAGCTTTCTTT. Its translation: CASSFRDRGMNTEAFF.

The chain couples TRBV24-1 to TRBJ2-5, with TRBD1 identical over 8 bases. The CDR3 loop spans 15 amino acids. Germline values: CDR1 KGHDR, CDR2 SFDVKD. Trimming took 3 bases from V and 4 from J; bases not matched to a gene: 6. CDR3 sequence (DNA): TGTGCCACCAGTGATACGGACAGGGTGGGAGAGACCCAGTACTTC. Its translation is CATSDTDRVGETQYF.

This chain joins TRBV7-3 and TRBJ2-1; TRBD2 might be the D (6 bases). CDR1 is SGHTA and CDR2 is FQGTGA in the germline V gene. V was clipped by 4 bases and J by 2 bases, with 15 bases between them. This CDR3 is built from 16 residues. The CDR3 nucleotides are TGTGCCAGCAGCTGGCTCCCGGCGGGAACCTACAATGAGCAGTTCTTC. This codes for CASSWLPAGTYNEQFF.

This clone has a handful of counts. This sequence joins TRBV7-9 and TRBJ1-1; no clear D. CDR1 and CDR2 (germline): SEHNR, FQNEAQ (reference sequence). The CDR3 extends over 12 amino acids. Trimming cost V 3 bases and J 1 base, with 3 bases left between them. The CDR3 coding sequence is TGTGCCAGCAGCTTCGGGAACACTGAAGCTTTCTTT. Its translation: CASSFGNTEAFF.

V and J are TRBV30 and TRBJ1-6, with D perhaps matching TRBD1 (5 bases). V lost 1 base and J lost 7, with 14 bases in between. There are 15 residues in the CDR3. Looked up from germline, CDR1 is GTSNPN and CDR2 is SVGIG (reference sequence). This CDR3 reads CAWSGRGGVNSPLHF. The DNA of the CDR3 is TGTGCCTGGAGTGGAAGGGGCGGGGTGAATTCACCCCTCCACTTT. Based on the CDR3 plus reference TRBV30 and TRBJ1-6, the full variable domain is SQTIHQWPATLVQPVGSPLSLECTVEGTSNPNLYWYRQAAGRGLQLLFYSVGIGQISSEVPQNLSASRPQDRQFILSSKKLLLSDSGFYLCAWSGRGGVNSPLHFGNGTRLTVT.

For the CDR3, the DNA is TGTGCCAGCAGTTACTCCAGATTGAACACTGAAGCTTTCTTT. Encoded protein: CASSYSRLNTEAFF. The V call is TRBV6-2 or TRBV6-3, the J call TRBJ1-1; no clear D gene. The CDR3 runs to 14 residues. CDR1 MNHEY and CDR2 SVGEGT come from the germline V gene. Between the trimmed V and J ends, which lost 0 bases and 0 bases, there was a span of 5 bases.

The chain is built from TRBV28 and TRBJ2-7; TRBD1 is a possible D gene (6 bases). CDR3 length: 16 amino acids. V shed 5 bases and J shed 2 bases, with 19 bases lying between them. Per germline, CDR1 MDHEN and CDR2 SYDVKM. For the CDR3, the DNA is TGTGCCAGCAGTCCCGGGCCCCCCAGGGGAACCTACGAGCAGTACTTC. This sequence encodes CASSPGPPRGTYEQYF. Full variable domain (outside the CDR3, taken from reference TRBV28 and TRBJ2-7): DVKVTQSSRYLVKRTGEKVFLECVQDMDHENMFWYRQDPGLGLRLIYFSYDVKMKEKGDIPEGYSVSREKKERFSLILESASTNQTSMYLCASSPGPPRGTYEQYFGPGTRLTVT.

The rearrangement uses TRBV6-6 and TRBJ1-1; D gene uncertain. V was shortened by 5 bases and J by 1 base, with 11 bases between the two germline ends. The CDR3 runs 14 residues. CDR1 is MNHNY and CDR2 is SVGAGI in the germline V gene (reference sequence). CDR3 residues: CASSTPGRNTEAFF. CDR3 DNA sequence: TGTGCCAGCAGTACCCCCGGTCGGAACACTGAAGCTTTCTTT.

This clone occurred a few times. The chain couples TRBV5-8 to TRBJ1-1, with a weak D call TRBD1 (6 bases). Looked up from germline, CDR1 is SGHTS and CDR2 is YDEGEE. The V and J ends lost 0 bases and 4 bases respectively, with 10 bases between them. This CDR3 has 14 residues. Here the CDR3 DNA reads TGTGCCAGCAGCTTGGGGGGGCACGGCACTGAAGCTTTCTTT. Its protein is CASSLGGHGTEAFF.

The chain links TRBV5-4 to TRBJ2-7; possibly TRBD2 for D (6 bases). Germline CDR1 SGHNT, CDR2 YYREEE (reference sequence). CDR3 length: 16 amino acids. V shed 0 bases and J shed 1 base, with 14 bases lying between them. CDR3 coding DNA: TGTGCCAGCAGCTTGGGATCTAGCGTAAGATCCTACGAGCAGTACTTC. Amino acid sequence: CASSLGSSVRSYEQYF.

This clone has just a few counts. The chain employs TRBV7-3 and TRBJ2-1; TRBD2 agrees at 8 bases. V was clipped by 4 bases and J by 3 bases; unmatched bases: 2. The CDR3 has 14 amino acids. The germline gives CDR1 SGHTA, CDR2 FQGTGA. The CDR3 bases are TGTGCCAGCAGCTCCAGCGGGGGCTACAATGAGCAGTTCTTC. It specifies CASSSSGGYNEQFF.

The chain is built from TRBV28 and TRBJ2-2, with D hard to call. The CDR3 has 13 amino acids. The V end was cut by 7 bases, the J end by 1 base, with 7 bases between. In germline, CDR1 is MDHEN, CDR2 SYDVKM. For the CDR3, the DNA is TGTGCCAGCAATTCAGTGAACACCGGGGAGCTGTTTTTT. Protein: CASNSVNTGELFF.

The rearrangement joins TRBV5-6 to TRBJ2-1, with a weak D call TRBD1 (6 bases). The germline V and J ends were trimmed by 6 bases and 1 base, with 20 bases remaining between them. CDR3 length equals 17 residues. The germline gives CDR1 SGHDT, CDR2 YYEEEE. The CDR3 is CASIQLLQGDSYNEQFF. The CDR3 DNA sequence: TGTGCCAGCATACAACTTTTACAGGGTGATTCCTACAATGAGCAGTTCTTC.

The chain uses TRBV28 and TRBJ2-3; D not certain. Trimming cost V 6 bases and J 0 bases, with 16 bases left between them. This CDR3 comprises 16 residues. Germline values: CDR1 MDHEN, CDR2 SYDVKM. The DNA of the CDR3 is TGTGCCAGCAGCCGGCCTATAGCCTTTAGCACAGATACGCAGTATTTT. Amino acid sequence: CASSRPIAFSTDTQYF.

This clone was observed once. The V call is TRBV6-5, the J call TRBJ1-1; D call uncertain. V was clipped by 5 bases and J by 4 bases, with 8 bases between them. Germline V gene lookup returns CDR1 MNHEY and CDR2 SVGAGI. The CDR3 extends over 12 amino acids. The DNA of the CDR3 is TGTGCCAGCAGTACGGGAGTCACTGAAGCTTTCTTT. Amino acid sequence: CASSTGVTEAFF.

This chain connects TRBV5-5 to TRBJ2-1; 7 bases line up with TRBD2. J gave up 5 bases and V 3 bases, and 8 bases lay outside the gene matches. Germline V gene data show CDR1 as SGHKS and CDR2 as YYEKEE (reference sequence). This CDR3 spans 15 amino acids. Written as DNA, the CDR3 is TGTGCCAGCAGCTCATTACCGGGGGGAAACAATGAGCAGTTCTTC. Protein sequence: CASSSLPGGNNEQFF.

The chain joins TRBV9 to TRBJ1-6, with D unclear. The CDR3 is 16 residues long. The germline V gene has CDR1 SGDLS and CDR2 YYNGEE. The V and J ends lost 1 base and 5 bases respectively, with 13 bases between them. CDR3 region: CASSVLPSIDNSPLHF. As DNA, the CDR3 is TGTGCCAGCAGCGTACTCCCCAGTATCGATAATTCACCCCTCCACTTT.

This chain connects TRBV10-3 to TRBJ1-5; possibly TRBD1 for D (6 bases). Germline CDR1 and CDR2: ENHRY and SYGVKD. The CDR3 consists of 13 residues. Trimming took 10 bases from V and 7 from J, leaving 17 bases between them. CDR3 amino acids: CATGTGKGQPQHF. The CDR3 coding sequence is TGTGCCACCGGTACAGGGAAAGGACAGCCCCAGCATTTT.

CDR3 protein: CASSLKLAGVGTYNEQFF. The CDR3, as DNA: TGTGCCAGCAGCTTGAAACTAGCGGGAGTGGGAACCTACAATGAGCAGTTCTTC. The rearrangement joins TRBV5-4 to TRBJ2-1; 11 bases agree with TRBD2. The CDR3 is 18 residues long. Germline trimming cut 1 base from V and 2 bases from J; bases unmatched to any gene: 8. In germline, CDR1 is SGHNT, CDR2 YYREEE (reference sequence). Full variable domain (missing parts from reference TRBV5-4 and TRBJ2-1): ETGVTQSPTHLIKTRGQQVTLRCSSQSGHNTVSWYQQALGQGPQFIFQYYREEENGRGNFPPRFSGLQFPNYSSELNVNALELDDSALYLCASSLKLAGVGTYNEQFFGPGTRLTVL.

The sample holds a few counts of this clone. The chain employs TRBV27 and TRBJ1-6; D gene unclear. V lost 1 base and J 5 bases, leaving 6 bases between the germline ends. Germline lookup yields CDR1 MNHEY and CDR2 SMNVEV (reference sequence). The CDR3 is 14 residues long. CDR3 loop: CASSLFPNNSPLHF. The DNA of the CDR3 is TGTGCCAGCAGTTTATTCCCAAATAATTCACCCCTCCACTTT.

The J gene is TRBJ1-1, the V gene TRBV12-5, with unresolved D. Germline V lookup: CDR1 LGHNT, CDR2 FRNRAP. The CDR3 is 12 residues long. V shed 2 bases and J shed 4 bases, with 5 bases lying between them. The CDR3 coding sequence is TGTGCTAGTGGTTTGTCGTTCACTGAAGCTTTCTTT. Amino acids: CASGLSFTEAFF.

This sequence joins TRBV10-3 and TRBJ1-6; D is possibly TRBD1 (5 bases). Trimming stripped 7 bases from V and 7 bases from J, with 14 bases between. Germline V lookup: CDR1 ENHRY, CDR2 SYGVKD. The CDR3 runs to 14 residues. CDR3 loop: CAITKGLPNSPLHF. CDR3 in DNA: TGTGCCATCACCAAGGGACTGCCCAATTCACCCCTCCACTTT.

The rearrangement joins TRBV30 to TRBJ1-5, with D possibly being TRBD1 (5 bases). Germline loops: CDR1 GTSNPN, CDR2 SVGIG (reference sequence). V shed 0 bases and J shed 7 bases, with 10 bases lying between them. The CDR3 totals 13 residues. The CDR3: CAWSVQVGQPQHF. The DNA for the CDR3 is TGTGCCTGGAGTGTACAGGTGGGGCAGCCCCAGCATTTT.

The DNA of the CDR3 is TGTGCCAGCTCACCAGTGAGGGACACGTTTGACTACACCTTC. Protein sequence: CASSPVRDTFDYTF. This rearrangement joins TRBV18 to TRBJ1-2, with D perhaps TRBD1 (6 bases). V shed 2 bases and J shed 10 bases, with 17 bases lying between them. This CDR3 spans 14 amino acids. CDR1 and CDR2 from the germline V gene are KGHSH and LQKENI.